The 15 T cell receptor beta chains below come from one sample, sequenced in a study of cytomegalovirus exposure and HLA in healthy donors. The PCR ran on 60 Vbeta and 13 Jbeta primers. Using immunoSEQ multiplex PCR, the repertoire was profiled, and TCRdb retains in-frame clones only, with some absent. The sample has around 50,000 clones, roughly 80% seen once; the top ten hold about 1.5%. Sequencing input: PBMCs. These receptors all stem from a man in his forties in good health and CMV-seronegative.

There are a few counts of this clone. V gene TRBV11-2 combines with J gene TRBJ2-2; a weak D match, TRBD2 (7 bases). The CDR3 spans 17 residues. Deletions cut 3 bases from V and 4 bases from J, with 18 bases between. Germline CDR1 SGHAT, CDR2 FQNNGV. This CDR3 is CASSFPYGGRRTGELFF. In DNA form, the CDR3 reads TGTGCCAGCAGCTTCCCGTACGGGGGGCGCCGCACCGGGGAGCTGTTTTTT.

The rearrangement joins TRBV5-8 to TRBJ2-7; no reliable D call. This CDR3 contains 11 residues. Trimming removed 2 bases at V and 9 bases at J, with 9 bases between. In germline, CDR1 is SGHTS, CDR2 YDEGEE. Written as DNA, the CDR3 is TGTGCCAGCAGCTTAGGGTCAGGGCAGTACGTC. It encodes CASSLGSGQYV.

The CDR3 bases are TGTGCCAGCAGCTTAACTAGCGGGGGGGCGGACATTCAGTACTTC. This encodes CASSLTSGGADIQYF. The J gene is TRBJ2-4, the V gene TRBV7-9; 13 positions agree with TRBD2. Germline CDR1 is SEHNR and CDR2 is FQNEAQ (reference sequence). CDR3 length: 15 amino acids. The V segment lost 2 bases and the J segment 8 bases; nucleotides outside the gene matches: 3.

CDR3: CASSLARTTSGDTGELFF. Written as DNA, the CDR3 is TGCGCCAGCAGCTTGGCGCGAACGACTAGCGGGGACACCGGGGAGCTGTTTTTT. This chain links TRBV5-1 with TRBJ2-2; 11 bases match TRBD2. V was clipped by 0 bases and J by 3 bases; unmatched bases: 7. Germline CDR1 SGHRS, CDR2 YFSETQ. This CDR3 is built from 18 residues. Full variable domain (remainder filled in from reference TRBV5-1 and TRBJ2-2): KAGVTQTPRYLIKTRGQQVTLSCSPISGHRSVSWYQQTPGQGLQFLFEYFSETQRNKGNFPGRFSGRQFSNSRSEMNVSTLELGDSALYLCASSLARTTSGDTGELFFGEGSRLTVL.

The chain carries TRBV7-2 and TRBJ2-3; 8 nucleotides match TRBD1. CDR1 and CDR2 (germline): SGHTA, FQGNSA. Trimming removed 5 bases from V and 3 bases from J; junction bases left unmatched: 4. The CDR3 length is 14 residues. CDR3 in amino acids: CASSPDRVTDTQYF. For the CDR3, the DNA is TGTGCCAGCAGCCCGGACAGGGTTACAGATACGCAGTATTTT. The entire variable domain, with the rest obtained from reference TRBV7-2 and TRBJ2-3, is as follows: GAGVSQSPSNKVTEKGKDVELRCDPISGHTALYWYRQSLGQGLEFLIYFQGNSAPDKSGLPSDRFSAERTGGSVSTLTIQRTQQEDSAVYLCASSPDRVTDTQYFGPGTRLTVL.

The rearrangement joins TRBV9 to TRBJ2-7; no clear D. V was shortened by 0 bases and J by 4 bases, with 5 bases between the two germline ends. The CDR3 consists of 12 residues. Germline loops: CDR1 SGDLS, CDR2 YYNGEE. The CDR3 nucleotides are TGTGCCAGCAGCGTAGACGGGTACGAGCAGTACTTC. This encodes CASSVDGYEQYF. The full variable domain, rest sourced from reference TRBV9 and TRBJ2-7, is DSGVTQTPKHLITATGQRVTLRCSPRSGDLSVYWYQQSLDQGLQFLIQYYNGEERAKGNILERFSAQQFPDLHSELNLSSLELGDSALYFCASSVDGYEQYFGPGTRLTVT.

V usage is TRBV6-5 and J usage is TRBJ2-5, with D unclear. CDR1 is MNHEY and CDR2 is SVGAGI in the germline V gene. The V and J ends lost 0 bases and 3 bases respectively, with 5 bases between them. This CDR3 has 13 amino acids. CDR3 nucleotide sequence: TGTGCCAGCAGTTACTCGAGAAAAGAGACCCAGTACTTC. This gives the protein CASSYSRKETQYF.

The V call is TRBV5-1, the J call TRBJ1-6, with 7 bases that match TRBD1. The CDR3 totals 17 residues. J lost 9 bases, V lost 4 bases, and 16 bases had no gene match. The germline V gene encodes CDR1 SGHRS and CDR2 YFSETQ. The CDR3 loop reads CASSPGGLPGGSSPLHF. CDR3 in DNA: TGCGCCAGCAGCCCCGGAGGTTTGCCAGGGGGTAGTTCACCCCTCCACTTT.

This chain joins TRBV7-8 and TRBJ2-1, with D unresolved. This CDR3 has 14 amino acids. The V gene's germline CDR1 is SGHVS and CDR2 FQNEAQ. The germline V and J ends were trimmed by 1 base and 1 base, with 5 bases remaining between them. CDR3 DNA sequence: TGTGCCAGCAGCTTAGACAGTTCCTACAATGAGCAGTTCTTC. Translated, it gives CASSLDSSYNEQFF.

V gene TRBV5-1 combines with J gene TRBJ2-6; 9 nucleotides align to TRBD1. The CDR3 totals 17 residues. Germline CDR1 is SGHRS and CDR2 is YFSETQ. V lost 5 bases to trimming and J lost 0 bases; unmatched junction nucleotides: 6. In nucleotides, the CDR3 is TGCGCCAGCAGGACGGGACAGGGATTCTCTGGGGCCAACGTCCTGACTTTC. Protein sequence: CASRTGQGFSGANVLTF.

Only a few counts were recorded for this clone. The J gene is TRBJ1-6, the V gene TRBV6-5; TRBD1 might be the D (5 bases). This CDR3 comprises 15 residues. Germline CDR1 and CDR2: MNHEY and SVGAGI. V lost 5 bases and J 8 bases, leaving 16 bases between the germline ends. In DNA form, the CDR3 reads TGTGCCAGCAGTCGGGGGAGGGCAGGCGATTCACCCCTCCACTTT. Translated, it gives CASSRGRAGDSPLHF.

This sequence joins TRBV15 and TRBJ1-1; 7 positions agree with TRBD1. The germline V gene has CDR1 LNHNV and CDR2 YYDKDF (reference sequence). With 5 bases clipped from V and 10 bases from J, the junction kept 13 bases outside the gene matches. The CDR3 spans 14 residues. DNA of the CDR3: TGTGCCACCAGCCCGAGATACGGGCCAGGGGGAGCTTTCTTT. It codes for CATSPRYGPGGAFF.

The chain is built from TRBV7-2 and TRBJ2-3, with D possibly being TRBD1 (5 bases). This CDR3 spans 13 amino acids. Trimming took 2 bases from V and 5 from J, leaving 8 bases between them. Germline V CDR1 and CDR2: SGHTA, FQGNSA. The DNA of the CDR3 is TGTGCCAGCAGCTTACAGGGTGGAGATACGCAGTATTTT. Translating it yields CASSLQGGDTQYF.

This chain uses TRBV7-6 with TRBJ1-1; D is unclear. Germline lookup yields CDR1 SGHVS and CDR2 FNYEAQ. Deletions cut 5 bases from V and 6 bases from J, with 16 bases between. This CDR3 is 14 amino acids long. Here the CDR3 DNA reads TGTGCCAGCAGCCCCGTGACCGGAGGAGCTGAAGCTTTCTTT. This gives the protein CASSPVTGGAEAFF.

The V call is TRBV9, the J call TRBJ2-7; the match to TRBD1 covers 7 bases. V was pared by 3 bases and J by 10 bases, with 16 bases of the junction left unmatched. This CDR3 is 15 amino acids long. Germline V gives CDR1 SGDLS, CDR2 YYNGEE. The CDR3 region has the DNA TGTGCCAGCAGCGCCCTTTCGACAGGGCCTACGAAACAGTACTTC. Encoded protein: CASSALSTGPTKQYF.